This section outlines one TCR beta chain sequence together with its context. The junction differs from germline at one of its ends, possibly a read error. This sample is part of a study of neurological immune-mediated disorders. With 10-nucleotide random UMIs, 5'RACE was used to make the cDNA. Each CDR3 protein is one row after TCRdb ran MiXCR on the 5' RACE reads. The sample has about 48,000 distinct CDR3 sequences; about an eighth are singletons. Time point given: longitudinal time-point 3. The CDR3 contains 16 residues. The germline V gene has CDR1 SGHRS and CDR2 YFSETQ. The chain employs TRBV5-1 and TRBJ2-4; a possible D gene is TRBD1 (9 bases). The sequenced sample was PBMCs. This TCR came from a male donor with HTLV-1-associated myelopathy (HAM/TSP). CDR3 in amino acids: CASNLAVAGQGTIQYF. The CDR3 DNA sequence: TGCGCCAGCAACTTGGCCGTAGCGGGACAGGGAACCATTCAGTACTTC.